This T cell receptor (beta chain) was observed in a study of CD8+ T cells in alopecia areata. Study context: Patients in the treated group were given tofacitinib by mouth, 5 to 10 mg twice a day. For treated patients, severity scores reflected the percentage of scalp area affected.

It was cDNA, reverse transcribed from extracted RNA, that served as the sequencing template. Sequencing was performed with immunoSEQ multiplex PCR; in TCRdb, only in-frame clones are kept and a portion is missing. Counted here are 150,000 to 200,000 clones, 60% occurring once; the ten biggest clones make up 1%. The study's findings and limits: Lesional scalp, especially alopecia totalis/universalis, showed higher clonality than normal scalp.

This CDR3 has 13 amino acids. V shed 6 bases and J shed 1 base, with 7 bases lying between them. From germline, CDR1 is SGDLS and CDR2 YYNGEE. Treatment reported: oral pan-JAK inhibitor, 5-10 mg twice daily. A remark on this clone: Antigen: not known.

This TCR came from a human donor with alopecia areata. V gene TRBV9 combines with J gene TRBJ2-2; a weak D match, TRBD2 (5 bases). The material was CD4+ T cells sorted from blood, obtained at week 24, from a patient treated with tofacitinib. CDR3 DNA: TGTGCCAGCATGGCGGGGAACACCGGGGAGCTGTTTTTT. Protein sequence: CASMAGNTGELFF.